The 18 T cell receptor beta chains in this list originate from one sample, sequenced in a study of lymphopenia after photon versus proton radiotherapy. Some clones are missing from TCRdb's copy, which holds only in-frame ones; the method was immunoSEQ multiplex PCR. The data hold some 17,000 clones, with 84% observed a single time. Sample: peripheral blood, taken from a patient treated with proton-based radiotherapy. These receptors came from a man in his 70s with pancreatic cancer.

This clone was seen just once. This rearrangement joins TRBV11-3 to TRBJ2-3; TRBD2 aligns across 14 bases. CDR3 length: 18 residues. With V trimmed by 5 bases and J by 0 bases, 7 bases remained unmatched. Germline CDR1 and CDR2: SGHNT and YENEEA. CDR3 nucleotide sequence: TGTGCCAGCAGCCGTGGGACTAGCGGGAGTGCGAGCACAGATACGCAGTATTTT. Translating it yields CASSRGTSGSASTDTQYF.

The rearrangement joins TRBV2 to TRBJ1-2; 8 bases are shared with TRBD1. Looked up from germline, CDR1 is SNHLY and CDR2 is FYNNEI. Trimming at V came to 1 base and at J to 4 bases, leaving 8 bases not matched to a gene. This CDR3 region has 16 residues. CDR3 amino acids: CASSEVLRDRSYGYTF. The DNA of the CDR3 is TGTGCCAGCAGTGAAGTTCTGAGGGACAGGAGCTATGGCTACACCTTC.

The rearrangement joins TRBV2 to TRBJ2-7; 10 bases agree with TRBD2. Germline assignment: CDR1 SNHLY and CDR2 FYNNEI. The V gene end was trimmed by 4 bases and the J gene end by 1 base; junction bases not matched to a gene: 4. The CDR3 length is 15 residues. Here the CDR3 DNA reads TGTGCCAGCAGTGGGAGGACTAGCGGTTCCTACGAGCAGTACTTC. This codes for CASSGRTSGSYEQYF.

The chain is built from TRBV6-6 and TRBJ1-1, with D possibly TRBD1 on 5 matching bases. CDR1 is MNHNY and CDR2 is SVGAGI in the germline V gene (reference sequence). The CDR3 length is 15 residues. The V and J ends lost 2 bases and 0 bases respectively, with 10 bases between them. The CDR3 spells CASSYGDHMNTEAFF. As DNA, the CDR3 is TGTGCCAGCAGTTACGGGGACCACATGAACACTGAAGCTTTCTTT.

The chain recombines TRBV28 with TRBJ2-2; D perhaps matches TRBD1 (5 bases). Germline V lookup: CDR1 MDHEN, CDR2 SYDVKM. Trimming removed 6 bases from V and 5 bases from J, with 10 bases in between. The CDR3 has 13 residues. Here the CDR3 reads CASRKGVTGELFF. Written as DNA, the CDR3 is TGTGCCAGCAGGAAAGGGGTGACCGGGGAGCTGTTTTTT. Combining the CDR3 with reference TRBV28 and TRBJ2-2 gives the whole variable domain DVKVTQSSRYLVKRTGEKVFLECVQDMDHENMFWYRQDPGLGLRLIYFSYDVKMKEKGDIPEGYSVSREKKERFSLILESASTNQTSMYLCASRKGVTGELFFGEGSRLTVL.

The chain carries TRBV5-1 and TRBJ1-3, with 8 bases matching TRBD1. The CDR3 is 16 amino acids. The V gene end was trimmed by 2 bases and the J gene end by 0 bases; junction bases not matched to a gene: 4. Germline CDR1 SGHRS, CDR2 YFSETQ. CDR3 sequence: CASSLSQGASGNTIYF. The CDR3, as DNA: TGCGCCAGCAGCTTAAGTCAGGGGGCCTCTGGAAACACCATATATTTT.

The chain joins TRBV5-8 to TRBJ2-7, with D unresolved. The CDR3 contains 15 residues. Germline V gene lookup returns CDR1 SGHTS and CDR2 YDEGEE. V gave up 0 bases and J gave up 2 bases, with 12 bases separating them. The CDR3 DNA reads TGTGCCAGCAGCTTGGACGGTCAGTTCCCCTACGAGCAGTACTTC. Translation gives CASSLDGQFPYEQYF.

In this sample, this clone turned up a few times. This chain uses TRBV5-1 with TRBJ1-1, with D hard to call. The CDR3 runs 14 residues. Germline values: CDR1 SGHRS, CDR2 YFSETQ. The V end lost 1 base, the J end lost 1 base, and 8 bases lay between the germline ends. The CDR3 DNA follows: TGCGCCAGCAGCTTGACCCGGCGGAACACTGAAGCTTTCTTT. Amino acid sequence: CASSLTRRNTEAFF.

V gene TRBV9 combines with J gene TRBJ2-1; D is possibly TRBD1 (5 bases). V gave up 4 bases and J gave up 7 bases, with 9 bases separating them. Germline CDR1 is SGDLS and CDR2 is YYNGEE. The CDR3 is 12 residues long. The CDR3 loop reads CASSFRENEQFF. DNA for the CDR3: TGTGCCAGCAGCTTCAGGGAAAATGAGCAGTTCTTC.

The chain has TRBV27 and TRBJ2-1; 9 bases agree with TRBD1. V was clipped by 3 bases and J by 3 bases; unmatched bases: 15. The germline V gene has CDR1 MNHEY and CDR2 SMNVEV (reference sequence). CDR3 length equals 19 residues. The CDR3, as DNA: TGTGCCAGCAGTTTGGGACAGGGTTTCTCCTTTTCCCTCTACAATGAGCAGTTCTTC. Protein sequence: CASSLGQGFSFSLYNEQFF.

V and J are TRBV2 and TRBJ1-1; D is possibly TRBD1 (6 bases). The CDR3 contains 15 residues. Germline V CDR1 and CDR2: SNHLY, FYNNEI. V lost 1 base, J lost 7 bases, and 16 bases lay in between. The CDR3 sequence: CASSEGPGAKREAFF. In DNA, the CDR3 is TGTGCCAGCAGTGAAGGGCCAGGGGCGAAGCGTGAAGCTTTCTTT. Variable domain in full (rest from reference TRBV2 and TRBJ1-1): EPEVTQTPSHQVTQMGQEVILRCVPISNHLYFYWYRQILGQKVEFLVSFYNNEISEKSEIFDDQFSVERPDGSNFTLKIRSTKLEDSAMYFCASSEGPGAKREAFFGQGTRLTVV.

The J gene is TRBJ2-5, the V gene TRBV27; D unclear. The J call could be wrong; TRBJ2-7 is a better fit for the DNA end. This CDR3 spans 11 amino acids. The germline V gene encodes CDR1 MNHEY and CDR2 SMNVEV (reference sequence). The CDR3 spells CASSRISEQYF. The CDR3 region has the DNA TGTGCCAGCAGTCGAATTTCCGAGCAGTACTTC.

The DNA for the CDR3 is TGTGCCAGCAGCTTAAACTCCCAGAACACCGGGGAGCTGTTTTTT. It is translated as CASSLNSQNTGELFF. The V gene is TRBV7-9, the J gene TRBJ2-2, with unresolved D. The CDR3 sequence is 15 residues long. Germline V gene sequence: CDR1 SEHNR, CDR2 FQNEAQ (reference sequence). The V and J ends lost 2 bases and 1 base respectively, with 8 bases between them.

The rearrangement joins TRBV9 to TRBJ1-2; a weak D match, TRBD1 (5 bases). The length of the CDR3 is 15 residues. V dropped 3 bases and J dropped 3 bases, with 15 bases sitting between them. CDR1 is SGDLS and CDR2 is YYNGEE in the germline V gene. CDR3 region: CASSAGLTLDYGYTF. The CDR3, as DNA: TGTGCCAGCAGCGCGGGACTGACCCTGGACTATGGCTACACCTTC.

The chain has TRBV5-6 and TRBJ1-2; D gene unclear. CDR3 size: 14 residues. CDR1 is SGHDT, CDR2 YYEEEE, per germline. Trimming shortened V by 0 bases and J by 5 bases, and 11 bases separated the two germline ends. The CDR3 nucleotides read TGTGCCAGCAGCTTGGGTGCGGTCACATATGGCTACACCTTC. Protein: CASSLGAVTYGYTF.

This chain links TRBV2 with TRBJ1-2; D is unclear. The germline V and J ends were trimmed by 4 bases and 7 bases, with 13 bases remaining between them. The CDR3 consists of 13 residues. Germline values: CDR1 SNHLY, CDR2 FYNNEI. The CDR3 coding sequence is TGTGCCAGCAGTGCGGTGCAGGCAGTTGGCTACACCTTC. Translating gives CASSAVQAVGYTF.

This clone was seen more than once but under ten times. The genes are TRBV27 and TRBJ2-3, with 10 bases lining up with TRBD2. The V and J ends lost 4 bases and 5 bases, in that order; junction bases with no gene match: 9. CDR3 length: 16 amino acids. Germline V lookup: CDR1 MNHEY, CDR2 SMNVEV (reference sequence). CDR3 region: CASSSQSGRVRDTQYF. Written as DNA, the CDR3 is TGTGCCAGCAGTTCTCAAAGCGGGAGGGTAAGAGATACGCAGTATTTT.

This clone was seen only a few times. In the same sample, other DNA sequences code for this CDR3. The chain joins TRBV19 to TRBJ2-7; TRBD1 matches at 9 bases. CDR1 is LNHDA, CDR2 SQIVND, per germline (reference sequence). CDR3 length: 14 amino acids. J was trimmed by 3 bases and V by 5 bases; bases with no gene match: 5. CDR3 residues: CASSPGTGSYEQYF. In DNA form, the CDR3 reads TGTGCCAGTAGTCCCGGGACAGGGAGCTACGAGCAGTACTTC.